This T cell receptor (beta chain) was identified in a study of identical twins (dated by TCRdb to about 2016). Looking at the study overall: The study deep-sequenced TCR alpha and beta repertoires from monozygotic twins, unrelated adults of various ages and cord blood to test whether fetal clonotypes persist. To rule out contamination, replicate twin experiments were performed at different times with different library preparation protocols. Overall study outcomes, separate from this receptor: A weaker excess of twin sharing was found in beta out-of-frame sequences because the signal-to-noise ratio was lowered by fewer shared sequences. Compared with coincidental sharing between unrelated individuals, out-of-frame TCR alpha sequences shared between twins had an excess of sequences with low generation probability. Because the same donors could not be followed over many years, conclusions were based on cross-sectional statistical analysis. Out-of-frame TCR alpha sharing in monozygotic twins was systematically underestimated by recombination models, whereas sharing between unrelated individuals was in agreement with the recombination models. Fewer insertions were carried by abundant cord blood beta clonotypes; a weaker similar trend was observed in young adult naive repertoires, while no such trend was observed in memory repertoires. Invariant T cells such as MAIT and iNKT could partly confound zero-insertion analyses, though diverse VJ usage argued against this for most clonotypes.

This clonotype has only a few counts. Its antigen is not yet known. The input lacks base qualities; no much larger clone sits a single base away. Every donor in the study was a healthy Caucasian. The twin cohort consisted of three pairs of female monozygotic twins, all aged roughly 18 to 30 years. Peripheral blood mononuclear cells were the source from which RNA for the TCR libraries was isolated. CDR1 and CDR2 are drawn from the germline V gene: MNHNS, SASEGT. The CDR3, from cysteine to phenylalanine, totals 15 residues. Only the CDR3 part of the read is kept: 45 bases, read in frame from the first base. Ends trimmed: V by 7 bases, J by 3 bases; bases unmatched to a gene: 11. Receptor libraries were prepared by 5' RACE. Sequencing relied on an Illumina HiSeq 2000. Template switching added a universal primer binding site, and the final cDNA carried a unique molecular identifier that allowed TCR cDNA molecules to be counted accurately. Specific primers in the conserved constant-segment region were used to synthesize first-strand cDNA for TCR alpha and beta chains. To control for contamination, each cDNA library was double barcoded with a SMART-Mk sample barcode plus Illumina barcodes. TruSeq adapter sequences and Illumina sample barcodes were added in two successive PCR steps. Sequencing of the TCR alpha and beta cDNA libraries was done on the Illumina HiSeq platform using custom primers. Regarding the original processing steps: Raw reads were processed with MiGEC to extract unique molecular identifiers, and MiXCR was used to determine CDR3 positions. For each individual, recombination models were inferred using an EM algorithm with the repgenHMM and IGoR tools. The analysis of shared clonotypes was done with the tcR package in R, with sharing normalized by the product of cloneset sizes. To study raw recombination free of thymic and clonal selection effects, out-of-frame nonproductive sequences were analyzed. Using fastp at Q25 and MiXCR, TCRdb reprocessed the public reads and kept productive beta chains. All rows with the same CDR3 protein become a single entry with the most common DNA and genes. The V and J calls were determined by TCRdb, not by the authors. This sample lists approximately 700,000 distinct CDR3 sequences; 15% to 20% were detected once. The top ten constitute around 13% of the sample.

This same sample was also part of a study on T cells expressing NK-cell markers. The second study, in turn, reports: Three sorted T-cell subsets (CD3+CD56+NKG2C+, CD3+CD56+NKG2C- and CD3+CD56-NKG2C+) from 7 to 9 donors had their TCR beta-chain repertoires profiled. Among the eight sequenced donors, only one was HCMV-seronegative, while the other seven were HCMV-seropositive. To restrict sorting to alphabetaTCR-expressing T cells, an anti-gammadeltaTCR antibody was added in several experiments. In more than five donors, the dominant CD3+CD56+NKG2C+ clonotypes were found to rank among the top 10 CD8+ clonotypes and to make up roughly 1.0-8% of CD8+ T cells. Those dominant clonotypes were again the most abundant among CD3+CD56-NKG2C+ cells in a few donors, at about 25-65%. It remained unclear whether the expanded NKG2C-expressing T cell clones were specific for HCMV antigens. The eight sequenced donors were randomly selected healthy volunteers, three men and five women. HCMV-specific IgG was detected in serum with a commercial ELISA kit to determine HCMV serostatus. For several donors, bulk peripheral blood T-cell repertoires were also sequenced from unsorted PBMC. MIGEC was used to demultiplex reads and group the reads by UMI, and MiTCR was used to assemble and quantify clonotypes. To remove erroneous sequences, TCR cDNA sequences were retained only when supported by two or more reads. The tcR package was used for downstream repertoire analysis, and clonotypes were matched between fractions using CDR3 nucleotide sequence together with V segment. VDJmatch was used to annotate antigen specificity against VDJdb, with one amino acid substitution in CDR3 allowed.

This chain is built from TRBV6-1 and TRBJ2-7, with 8 central nucleotides matching TRBD1. The source is a young woman in good health. The sample consisted of PBMCs. The CDR3 has the sequence CASKERQGAIYEQYF. At the DNA level, the sequence is TGTGCCAGCAAGGAGAGGCAGGGGGCAATCTACGAGCAGTACTTC.